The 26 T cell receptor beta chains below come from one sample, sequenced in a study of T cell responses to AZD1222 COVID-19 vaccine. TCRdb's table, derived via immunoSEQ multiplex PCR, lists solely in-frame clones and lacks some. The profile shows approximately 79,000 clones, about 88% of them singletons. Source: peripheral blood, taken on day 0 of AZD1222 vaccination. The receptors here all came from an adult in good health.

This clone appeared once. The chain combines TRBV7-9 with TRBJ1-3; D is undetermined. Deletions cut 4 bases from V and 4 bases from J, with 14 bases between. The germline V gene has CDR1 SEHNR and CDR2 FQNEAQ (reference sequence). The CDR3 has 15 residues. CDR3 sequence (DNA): TGTGCCAGCAGCTCACCCGCCGGGGTCGGAAACACCATATATTTT. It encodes CASSSPAGVGNTIYF.

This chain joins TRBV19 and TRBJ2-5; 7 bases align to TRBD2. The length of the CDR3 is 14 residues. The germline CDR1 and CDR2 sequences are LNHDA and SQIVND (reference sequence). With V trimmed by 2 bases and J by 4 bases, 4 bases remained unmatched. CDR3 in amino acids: CASSISGLGETQYF. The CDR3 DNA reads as TGTGCCAGTAGTATATCCGGACTAGGAGAGACCCAGTACTTC.

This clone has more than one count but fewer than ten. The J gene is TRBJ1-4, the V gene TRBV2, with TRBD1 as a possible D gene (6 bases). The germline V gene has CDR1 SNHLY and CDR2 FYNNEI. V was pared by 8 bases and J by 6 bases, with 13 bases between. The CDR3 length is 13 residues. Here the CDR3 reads CASRTGRDEKLFF. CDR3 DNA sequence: TGTGCCAGCCGAACAGGGAGGGATGAAAAACTGTTTTTT.

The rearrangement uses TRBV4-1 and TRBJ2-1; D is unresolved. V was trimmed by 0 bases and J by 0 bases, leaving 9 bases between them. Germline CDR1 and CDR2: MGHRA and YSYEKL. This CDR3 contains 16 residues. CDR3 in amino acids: CASSQDPLSSYNEQFF. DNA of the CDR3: TGCGCCAGCAGCCAAGACCCTTTAAGCTCCTACAATGAGCAGTTCTTC.

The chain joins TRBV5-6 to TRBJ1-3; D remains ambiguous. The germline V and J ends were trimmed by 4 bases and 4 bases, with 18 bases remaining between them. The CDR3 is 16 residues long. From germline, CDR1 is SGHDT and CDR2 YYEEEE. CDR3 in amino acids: CASSQLSGPRGNTIYF. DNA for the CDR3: TGTGCCAGCAGCCAACTCTCCGGGCCGAGGGGAAACACCATATATTTT.

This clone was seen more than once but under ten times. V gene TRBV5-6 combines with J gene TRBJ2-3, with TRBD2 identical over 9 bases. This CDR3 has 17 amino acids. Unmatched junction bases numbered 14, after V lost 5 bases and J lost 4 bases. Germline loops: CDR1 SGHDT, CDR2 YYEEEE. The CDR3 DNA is TGTGCCAGCAGAGGGCCCTGGGGCGGGAGGGGTGCAGATACGCAGTATTTT. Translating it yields CASRGPWGGRGADTQYF.

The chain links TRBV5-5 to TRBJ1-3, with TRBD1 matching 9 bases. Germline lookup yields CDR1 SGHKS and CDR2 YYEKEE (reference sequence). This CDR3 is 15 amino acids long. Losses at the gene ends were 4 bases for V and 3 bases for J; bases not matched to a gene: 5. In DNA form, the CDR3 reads TGTGCCAGCAGCCCGGACAGGGGTTATGGAAACACCATATATTTT. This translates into CASSPDRGYGNTIYF.

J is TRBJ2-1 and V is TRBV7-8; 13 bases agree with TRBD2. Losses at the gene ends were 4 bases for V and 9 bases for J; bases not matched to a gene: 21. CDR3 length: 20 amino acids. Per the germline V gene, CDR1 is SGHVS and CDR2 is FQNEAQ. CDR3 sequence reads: CASSSTRRGLAGRRKGEQFF. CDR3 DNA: TGTGCCAGCAGCTCAACCCGCAGGGGACTAGCGGGGCGCCGTAAGGGTGAGCAGTTCTTC.

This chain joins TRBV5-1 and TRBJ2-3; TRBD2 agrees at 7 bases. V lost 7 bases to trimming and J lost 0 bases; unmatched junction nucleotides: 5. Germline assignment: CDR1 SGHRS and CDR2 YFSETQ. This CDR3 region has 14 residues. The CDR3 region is CASVRGDSTDTQYF. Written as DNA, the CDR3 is TGCGCCAGCGTCCGGGGGGACAGCACAGATACGCAGTATTTT.

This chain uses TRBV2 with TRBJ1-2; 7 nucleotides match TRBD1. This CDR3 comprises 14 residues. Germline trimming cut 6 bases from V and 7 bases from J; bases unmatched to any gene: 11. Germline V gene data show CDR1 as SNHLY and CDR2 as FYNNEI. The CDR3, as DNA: TGTGCCAGCAGCAACAGGGGAGGGTTTGGTGGCTACACCTTC. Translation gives CASSNRGGFGGYTF. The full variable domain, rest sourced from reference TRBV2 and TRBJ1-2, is EPEVTQTPSHQVTQMGQEVILRCVPISNHLYFYWYRQILGQKVEFLVSFYNNEISEKSEIFDDQFSVERPDGSNFTLKIRSTKLEDSAMYFCASSNRGGFGGYTFGSGTRLTVV.

CDR3 nucleotide sequence: TGTGCCAGCAGCTTAGGGGGGACTAGCCGGGTATTCAATAACAATGAGCAGTTCTTC. This gives the protein CASSLGGTSRVFNNNEQFF. This chain links TRBV7-9 with TRBJ2-1, with 9 bases identical to TRBD2. Trimming cost V 1 base and J 5 bases; bases outside gene matches: 15. The CDR3 is 19 amino acids. In germline, CDR1 is SEHNR, CDR2 FQNEAQ (reference sequence).

In DNA, the CDR3 is TGTGCCAGCAGCTTGGGGGCAGGGGTGGAAGCTTTCTTT. This codes for CASSLGAGVEAFF. The chain carries TRBV5-4 and TRBJ1-1; perhaps TRBD1 as D (6 bases). The germline V and J ends were trimmed by 0 bases and 8 bases, with 11 bases remaining between them. The germline CDR1 and CDR2 sequences are SGHNT and YYREEE (reference sequence). The CDR3 runs to 13 residues.

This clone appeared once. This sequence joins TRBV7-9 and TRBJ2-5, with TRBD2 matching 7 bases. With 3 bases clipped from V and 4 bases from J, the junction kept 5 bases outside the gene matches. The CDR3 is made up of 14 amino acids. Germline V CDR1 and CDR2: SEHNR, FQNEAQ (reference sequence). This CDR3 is CASSFAGVGETQYF. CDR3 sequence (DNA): TGTGCCAGCAGCTTTGCGGGGGTGGGAGAGACCCAGTACTTC. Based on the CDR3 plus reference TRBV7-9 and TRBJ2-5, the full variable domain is DTGVSQNPRHKITKRGQNVTFRCDPISEHNRLYWYRQTLGQGPEFLTYFQNEAQLEKSRLLSDRFSAERPKGSFSTLEIQRTEQGDSAMYLCASSFAGVGETQYFGPGTRLLVL.

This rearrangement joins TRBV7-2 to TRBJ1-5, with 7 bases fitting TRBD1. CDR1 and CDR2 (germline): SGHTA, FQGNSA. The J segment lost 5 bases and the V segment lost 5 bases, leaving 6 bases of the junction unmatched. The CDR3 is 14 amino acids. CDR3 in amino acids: CASSPQGPYQPQHF. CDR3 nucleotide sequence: TGTGCCAGCAGCCCACAGGGGCCATATCAGCCCCAGCATTTT.

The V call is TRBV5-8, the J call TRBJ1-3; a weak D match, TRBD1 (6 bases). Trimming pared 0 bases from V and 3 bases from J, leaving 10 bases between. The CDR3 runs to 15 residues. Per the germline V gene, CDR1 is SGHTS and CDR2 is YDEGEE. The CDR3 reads CASSLEPDSGNTIYF. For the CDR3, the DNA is TGTGCCAGCAGCTTGGAGCCGGACAGTGGAAACACCATATATTTT. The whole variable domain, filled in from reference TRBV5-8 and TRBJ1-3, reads EAGVTQSPTHLIKTRGQQATLRCSPISGHTSVYWYQQALGLGLQFLLWYDEGEERNRGNFPPRFSGRQFPNYSSELNVNALELEDSALYLCASSLEPDSGNTIYFGEGSWLTVV.

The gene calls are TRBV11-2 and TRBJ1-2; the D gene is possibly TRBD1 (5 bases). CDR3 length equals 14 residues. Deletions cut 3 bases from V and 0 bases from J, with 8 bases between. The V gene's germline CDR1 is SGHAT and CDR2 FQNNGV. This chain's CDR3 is CASSFLGANYGYTF. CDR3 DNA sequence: TGTGCCAGCAGCTTTCTGGGGGCTAACTATGGCTACACCTTC.

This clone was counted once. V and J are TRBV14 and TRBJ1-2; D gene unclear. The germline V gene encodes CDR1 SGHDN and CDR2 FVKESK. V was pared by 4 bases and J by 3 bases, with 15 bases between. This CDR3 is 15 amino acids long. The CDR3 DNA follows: TGTGCCAGCAGCCGACGTTCTGGCGGCGACTATGGCTACACCTTC. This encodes CASSRRSGGDYGYTF.

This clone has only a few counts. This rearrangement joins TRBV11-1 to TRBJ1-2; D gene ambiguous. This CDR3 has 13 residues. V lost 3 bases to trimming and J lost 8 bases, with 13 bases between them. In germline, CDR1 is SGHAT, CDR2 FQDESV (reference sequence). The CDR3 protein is CASSFGGRGGYTF. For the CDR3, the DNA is TGTGCCAGCAGCTTTGGAGGTAGAGGGGGCTACACCTTC.

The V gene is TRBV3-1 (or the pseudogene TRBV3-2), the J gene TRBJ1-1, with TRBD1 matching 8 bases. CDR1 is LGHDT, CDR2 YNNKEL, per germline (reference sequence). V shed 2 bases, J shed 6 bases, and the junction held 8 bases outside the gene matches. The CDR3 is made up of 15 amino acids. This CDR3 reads CASSQQGLQGAEAFF. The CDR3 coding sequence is TGTGCCAGCAGCCAACAAGGTCTACAGGGGGCTGAAGCTTTCTTT.

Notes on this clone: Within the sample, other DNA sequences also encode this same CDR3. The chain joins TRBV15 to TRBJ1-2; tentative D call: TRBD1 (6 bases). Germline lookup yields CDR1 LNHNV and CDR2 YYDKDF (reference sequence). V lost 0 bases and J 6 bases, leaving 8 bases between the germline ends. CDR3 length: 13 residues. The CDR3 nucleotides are TGTGCCACCAGCAGAGAGGAGGGGGATGGCTACACCTTC. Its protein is CATSREEGDGYTF.

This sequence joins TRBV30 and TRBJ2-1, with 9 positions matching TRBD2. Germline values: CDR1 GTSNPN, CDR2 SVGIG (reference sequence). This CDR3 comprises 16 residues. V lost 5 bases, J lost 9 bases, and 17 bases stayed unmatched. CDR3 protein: CAWLSRSLAGYPEQFF. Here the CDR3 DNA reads TGTGCCTGGCTGAGTCGGAGCCTAGCGGGATACCCTGAGCAGTTCTTC.

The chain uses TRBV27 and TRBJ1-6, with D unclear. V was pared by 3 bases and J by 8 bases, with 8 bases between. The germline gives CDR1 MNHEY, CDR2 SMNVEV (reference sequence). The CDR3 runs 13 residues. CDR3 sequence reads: CASSFMGYSPLHF. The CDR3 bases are TGTGCCAGCAGTTTTATGGGTTATTCACCCCTCCACTTT.

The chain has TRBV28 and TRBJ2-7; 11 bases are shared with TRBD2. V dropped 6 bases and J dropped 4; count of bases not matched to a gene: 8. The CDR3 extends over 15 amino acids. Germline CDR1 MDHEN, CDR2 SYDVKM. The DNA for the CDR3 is TGTGCCAGCAGCCCCGGGACTAGCGGCTGGTACGAGCAGTACTTC. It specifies CASSPGTSGWYEQYF.

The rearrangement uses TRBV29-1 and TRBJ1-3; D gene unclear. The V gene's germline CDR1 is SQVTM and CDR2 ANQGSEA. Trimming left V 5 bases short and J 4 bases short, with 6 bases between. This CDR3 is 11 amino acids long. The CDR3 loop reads CSVLQGNTIYF. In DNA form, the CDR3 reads TGCAGCGTTTTACAGGGAAACACCATATATTTT.

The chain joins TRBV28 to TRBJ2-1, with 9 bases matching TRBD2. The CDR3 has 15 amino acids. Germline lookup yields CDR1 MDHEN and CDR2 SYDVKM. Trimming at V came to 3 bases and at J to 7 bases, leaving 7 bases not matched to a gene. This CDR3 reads CASSFGLAGVNEQFF. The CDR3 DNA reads TGTGCCAGCAGTTTTGGTTTAGCGGGAGTTAATGAGCAGTTCTTC. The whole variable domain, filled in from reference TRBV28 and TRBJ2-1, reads DVKVTQSSRYLVKRTGEKVFLECVQDMDHENMFWYRQDPGLGLRLIYFSYDVKMKEKGDIPEGYSVSREKKERFSLILESASTNQTSMYLCASSFGLAGVNEQFFGPGTRLTVL.

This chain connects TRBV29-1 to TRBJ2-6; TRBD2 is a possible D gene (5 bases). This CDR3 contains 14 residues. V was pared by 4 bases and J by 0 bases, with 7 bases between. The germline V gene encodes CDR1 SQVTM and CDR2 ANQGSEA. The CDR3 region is CSVAGVSGANVLTF. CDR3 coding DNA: TGCAGCGTTGCCGGGGTCTCTGGGGCCAACGTCCTGACTTTC. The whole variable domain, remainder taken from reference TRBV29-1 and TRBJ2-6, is SAVISQKPSRDICQRGTSLTIQCQVDSQVTMMFWYRQQPGQSLTLIATANQGSEATYESGFVIDKFPISRPNLTFSTLTVSNMSPEDSSIYLCSVAGVSGANVLTFGAGSRLTVL.